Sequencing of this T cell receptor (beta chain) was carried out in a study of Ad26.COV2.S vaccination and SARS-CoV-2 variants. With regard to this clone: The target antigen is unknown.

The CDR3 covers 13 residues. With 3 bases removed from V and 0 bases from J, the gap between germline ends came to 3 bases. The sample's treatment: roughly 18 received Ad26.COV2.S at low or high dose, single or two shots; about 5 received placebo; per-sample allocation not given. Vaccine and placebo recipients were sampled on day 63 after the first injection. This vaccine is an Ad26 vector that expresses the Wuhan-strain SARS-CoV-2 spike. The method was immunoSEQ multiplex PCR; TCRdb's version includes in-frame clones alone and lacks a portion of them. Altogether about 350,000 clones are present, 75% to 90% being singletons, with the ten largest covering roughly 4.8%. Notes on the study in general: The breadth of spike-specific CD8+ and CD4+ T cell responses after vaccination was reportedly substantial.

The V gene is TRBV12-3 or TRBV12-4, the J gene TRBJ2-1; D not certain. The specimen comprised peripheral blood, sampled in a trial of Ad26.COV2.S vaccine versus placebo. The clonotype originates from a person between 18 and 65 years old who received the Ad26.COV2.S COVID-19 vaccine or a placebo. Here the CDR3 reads CASSFSSYNEQFF. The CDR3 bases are TGTGCCAGCAGTTTTAGCTCCTACAATGAGCAGTTCTTC.